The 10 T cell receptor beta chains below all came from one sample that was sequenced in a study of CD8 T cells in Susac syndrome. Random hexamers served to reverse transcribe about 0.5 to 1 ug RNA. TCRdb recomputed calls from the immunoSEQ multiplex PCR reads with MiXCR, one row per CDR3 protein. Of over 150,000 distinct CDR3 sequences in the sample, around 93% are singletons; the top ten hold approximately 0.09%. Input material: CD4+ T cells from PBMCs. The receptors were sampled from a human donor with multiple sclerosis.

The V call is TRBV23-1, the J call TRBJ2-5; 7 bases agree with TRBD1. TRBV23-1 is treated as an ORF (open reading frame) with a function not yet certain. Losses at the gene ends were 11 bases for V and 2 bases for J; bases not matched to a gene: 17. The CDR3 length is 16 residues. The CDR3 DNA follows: TGCGCCTCGAGCACCGGCCCGGGACAGACACAAGAGACCCAGTACTTC. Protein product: CASSTGPGQTQETQYF.

CDR3 protein: CASSANHGYTF. The CDR3 DNA reads TGTGCCAGCAGCGCCAATCATGGCTACACCTTC. The J gene is TRBJ1-2, the V gene TRBV9; no clear D gene. From germline, CDR1 is SGDLS and CDR2 YYNGEE. Deletions cut 3 bases from V and 6 bases from J, with 6 bases between. CDR3 length equals 11 residues. The variable domain in full, completed from reference TRBV9 and TRBJ1-2, reads DSGVTQTPKHLITATGQRVTLRCSPRSGDLSVYWYQQSLDQGLQFLIQYYNGEERAKGNILERFSAQQFPDLHSELNLSSLELGDSALYFCASSANHGYTFGSGTRLTVV.

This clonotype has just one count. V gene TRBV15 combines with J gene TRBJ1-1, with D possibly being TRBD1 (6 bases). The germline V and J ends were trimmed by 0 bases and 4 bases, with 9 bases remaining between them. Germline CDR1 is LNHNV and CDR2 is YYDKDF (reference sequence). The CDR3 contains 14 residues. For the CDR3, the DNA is TGTGCCACCAGCAGAGATCAGGGGAGCACTGAAGCTTTCTTT. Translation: CATSRDQGSTEAFF.

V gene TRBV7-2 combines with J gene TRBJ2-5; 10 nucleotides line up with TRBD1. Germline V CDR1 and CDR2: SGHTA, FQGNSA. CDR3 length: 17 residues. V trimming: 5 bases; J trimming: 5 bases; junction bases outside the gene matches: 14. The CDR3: CASSADRGRPVGETQYF. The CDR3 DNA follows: TGTGCCAGCAGCGCCGACAGGGGGCGCCCCGTGGGGGAGACCCAGTACTTC.

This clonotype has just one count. CDR3 in DNA: TGCGCCAGCAGCCCGGCCCTCGGGGAGACCCAGTACTTC. This codes for CASSPALGETQYF. The gene calls are TRBV5-1 and TRBJ2-5; D not certain. The CDR3 is made up of 13 amino acids. Germline assignment: CDR1 SGHRS and CDR2 YFSETQ. Deletions cut 4 bases from V and 5 bases from J, with 12 bases between.

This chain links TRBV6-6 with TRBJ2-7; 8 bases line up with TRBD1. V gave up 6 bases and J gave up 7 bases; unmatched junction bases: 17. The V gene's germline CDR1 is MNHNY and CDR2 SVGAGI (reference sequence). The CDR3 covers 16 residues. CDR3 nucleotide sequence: TGTGCCAGCAGACAAAGACAGGGGTCTAGAGAGGGTGAGCAGTACTTC. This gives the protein CASRQRQGSREGEQYF.

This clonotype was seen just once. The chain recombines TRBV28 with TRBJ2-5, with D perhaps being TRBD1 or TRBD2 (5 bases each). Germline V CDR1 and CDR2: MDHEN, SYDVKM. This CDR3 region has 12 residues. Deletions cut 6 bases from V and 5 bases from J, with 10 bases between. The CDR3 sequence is CASSRDGETQYF. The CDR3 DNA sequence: TGTGCCAGCAGCCGGGACGGCGAGACCCAGTACTTC.

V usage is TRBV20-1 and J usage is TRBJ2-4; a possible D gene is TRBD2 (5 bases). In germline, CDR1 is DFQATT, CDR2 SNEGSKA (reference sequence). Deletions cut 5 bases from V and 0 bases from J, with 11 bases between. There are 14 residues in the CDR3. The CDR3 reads CSAPPGLAKNIQYF. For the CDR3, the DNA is TGCAGTGCTCCCCCCGGACTAGCCAAAAACATTCAGTACTTC.

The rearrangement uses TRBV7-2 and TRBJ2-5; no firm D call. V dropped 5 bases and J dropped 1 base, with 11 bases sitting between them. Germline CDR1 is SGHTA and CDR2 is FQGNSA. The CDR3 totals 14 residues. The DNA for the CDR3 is TGTGCCAGCAGCCCCTACAGAGTCCAAGAGACCCAGTACTTC. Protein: CASSPYRVQETQYF.

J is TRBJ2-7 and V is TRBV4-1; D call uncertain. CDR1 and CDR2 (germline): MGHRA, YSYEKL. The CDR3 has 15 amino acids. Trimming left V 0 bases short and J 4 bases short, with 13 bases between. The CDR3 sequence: CASSQESEGLYEQYF. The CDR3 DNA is TGCGCCAGCAGCCAAGAGTCCGAAGGGCTATACGAGCAGTACTTC.